This record covers a single T cell receptor (beta chain). Deletions cut 1 base from V and 2 bases from J, with 7 bases between. Germline lookup yields CDR1 LNHDA and CDR2 SQIVND (reference sequence). CDR3 size: 14 residues. This specimen comes from a study of blood T cell repertoires in COVID-19. Background on the study: T cells, B-cell-depleted T cells, or PBMCs supplied cDNA or gDNA.

As processed by the authors: Estimates of nucleated cell counts were drawn from the amplification of reference gene primers. Libraries were prepared by immunoSEQ multiplex PCR; TCRdb keeps only in-frame clonotypes and omits some of them. D and trimming were read from the DNA, whereas the V and J calls and clone size are those reported in that table. Counted here are roughly 190,000 clones, about 89% occurring once; the ten biggest clones make up roughly 3.5%. The receptor comes from a man aged 70 or older with acute or convalescent COVID-19. The rearrangement joins TRBV19 to TRBJ2-3; D is possibly TRBD1 (6 bases). Sample: peripheral blood. CDR3 bases: TGTGCCAGTAGTATAGGGGGGCCCACAGATACGCAGTATTTT. As protein: CASSIGGPTDTQYF.